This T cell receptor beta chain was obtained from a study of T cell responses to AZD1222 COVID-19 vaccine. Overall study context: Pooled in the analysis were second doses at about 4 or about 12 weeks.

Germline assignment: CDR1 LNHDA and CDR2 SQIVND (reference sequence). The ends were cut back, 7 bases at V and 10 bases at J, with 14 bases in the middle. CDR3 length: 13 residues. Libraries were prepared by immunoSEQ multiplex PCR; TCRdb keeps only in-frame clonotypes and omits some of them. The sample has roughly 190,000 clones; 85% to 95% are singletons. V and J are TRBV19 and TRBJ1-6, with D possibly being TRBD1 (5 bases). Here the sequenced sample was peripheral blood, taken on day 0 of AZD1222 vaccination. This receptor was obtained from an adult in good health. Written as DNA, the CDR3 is TGTGCCAGTACCGTCGGGGGGAACTCACCCCTCCACTTT. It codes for CASTVGGNSPLHF.